Listed below are T cell receptor beta chains from one sample, sequenced in a study of identical twins. TCRdb used MiXCR to reprocess the 5' RACE reads, holding one entry per CDR3 protein. The table includes 700,000 or so distinct CDR3 sequences, under 9% detected once. This same sample was also taken into another study, of yellow fever vaccine responses in identical twins.

The source material was PBMCs. Receptors originate from a young woman in good health. Both conserved end residues are trimmed from each CDR3. Fields, in order: V gene, CDR3 protein.

>TRBV20-1
SARWTATNEKLF
>TRBV20-1
SAIMGNTGELF
>TRBV6-5
ASSLDLDRENTEAF
>TRBV20-1
SARDPVDLARGWEQY
>TRBV7-9
ASSLARLAGTTGELF
>TRBV20-1
SARRLAGSQETQY
>TRBV10-3
ASSWGGGEQY
>TRBV29-1
SVEESDRGETQY
>TRBV3-1
ASSHRDSTEAF
>TRBV20-1
SARSPPGWRARNEQF
>TRBV7-2
ASSPLGGDQPQH
>TRBV3-1
ASSQGVGETQY
>TRBV28
ARESERAPNIQY
>TRBV7-9
ASSLRKSSTNEKLF
>TRBV14
ASSQLGHYEQY
>TRBV11-3
ASSPRSGSSYNEQF
>TRBV7-2
ASSSHGGGLLTDTQY
>TRBV29-1
SVETYNEQF
>TRBV29-1
SVPRVGGNEQF
>TRBV29-1
SVVPRRNQETQY
>TRBV6-2/TRBV6-3
ASSYSLGQIHTEAF
>TRBV3-1
ASSRLPGQGSYEQY
>TRBV7-9
ASSLLISGNTDTQY
>TRBV7-2
ASSLKTSYNSPLH
>TRBV29-1
SVSRGSSNQPQH
>TRBV3-1
ASSQRTTYEQY
>TRBV21-1
ASTSPPRRDRSYGYT
>TRBV24-1
ATSNDLAPYEQY
>TRBV10-3
AISEGQVRTWEQY
>TRBV25-1
ASRGGGTYEQY
>TRBV12-3/TRBV12-4
ASSQLVNTEAF
>TRBV28
ASSLAGSLADTQY
>TRBV5-5
ASSMLSVPGELF
>TRBV11-2
ASSQTGRGYT
>TRBV19
ASSVRDPYNEQF
>TRBV5-6
ASSLDQGGMLNTEAF
>TRBV20-1
SARVRGETGATYEQY
>TRBV5-1
ASSPFPGGRETQY
>TRBV15
ATSREKVWGASEAF